One sample yielded the 26 T cell receptor beta chains listed below, sequenced in a study of shared clonotypes between healthy human individuals. Profiled with immunoSEQ multiplex PCR; TCRdb holds only in-frame clones, not every one. In the table there are about 2.1 million clones, 93% of which are singletons. The naive CD8 subset, CD45RO-negative cells positively selected for CCR7, excluded terminally differentiated effector memory CD45RA+ cells. Sequencing was carried out using naive CD8+ T cells from PBMCs. These receptors were obtained from a man between 18 and 29 years old in good health. Some clones in this sample may be carry-over from other donors' samples.

This chain links TRBV12-1 with TRBJ2-1; the table's D call, TRBD2, was not checked against the DNA. TRBV12-1 is assigned pseudogene status. The CDR3 has 19 residues. CDR3 sequence reads: CASSLVGSTSGRGCGEQFF. CDR3 nucleotides: TGTGCCAGCAGCTTGGTAGGGTCGACTAGCGGGAGGGGGTGCGGTGAGCAGTTCTTC.

The chain has TRBV10-1 and TRBJ1-5; D gene unclear. The V end lost 3 bases, the J end lost 5 bases, and 8 bases lay between the germline ends. The CDR3 runs to 13 residues. In germline, CDR1 is WNHNN, CDR2 SYGVQD (reference sequence). The CDR3 sequence is CASSEVRDQPQHF. In DNA form, the CDR3 reads TGCGCCAGCAGTGAAGTCCGGGATCAGCCCCAGCATTTT.

The rearrangement joins TRBV6-5 to TRBJ2-3; D remains unclear. The germline CDR1 and CDR2 sequences are MNHEY and SVGAGI. This CDR3 has 11 amino acids. The V and J ends lost 5 bases and 4 bases respectively, with 4 bases between them. CDR3 sequence reads: CASSVPDTQYF. In DNA, the CDR3 is TGTGCCAGCAGTGTCCCAGATACGCAGTATTTT.

The count of this clone is one. V and J are TRBV7-9 and TRBJ1-4; no firm D call. Trimming took off 3 bases at V and 7 bases at J, with 12 bases between the two ends. Germline V gene sequence: CDR1 SEHNR, CDR2 FQNEAQ (reference sequence). The CDR3 extends over 14 amino acids. The CDR3 spells CASSFGVWGEKLFF. Written as DNA, the CDR3 is TGTGCCAGCAGCTTCGGGGTATGGGGTGAAAAACTGTTTTTT.

CDR3 residues: CASSVAGASGLYEQYF. The DNA of the CDR3 is TGTGCCAGCAGCGTAGCTGGGGCTAGCGGGCTGTACGAGCAGTACTTC. The chain has TRBV9 and TRBJ2-7; the match to TRBD2 covers 8 bases. The CDR3 contains 16 residues. After removal of 0 bases from V and 4 bases from J, the junction contained 9 bases not matched to a gene. The germline CDR1 and CDR2 sequences are SGDLS and YYNGEE.

This chain links TRBV27 with TRBJ2-3; D uncertain. Germline V gene lookup returns CDR1 MNHEY and CDR2 SMNVEV (reference sequence). V lost 6 bases to trimming and J lost 4 bases, with 14 bases between them. The CDR3 is 14 amino acids. The CDR3 DNA follows: TGTGCCAGCAGCCTTAGGTTGCAAGCAGATACGCAGTATTTT. This translates into CASSLRLQADTQYF.

As regards this clone: Other DNA variants within this sample encode the same CDR3. The chain links TRBV9 to TRBJ2-1; D may match TRBD1 or TRBD2 (6 bases each). CDR3 length: 13 amino acids. Per germline, CDR1 SGDLS and CDR2 YYNGEE. The V end lost 0 bases, the J end lost 6 bases, and 7 bases lay between the germline ends. The CDR3 region has the DNA TGTGCCAGCAGCGTAGGGGGGGCCAATGAGCAGTTCTTC. It encodes CASSVGGANEQFF.

The rearrangement links TRBV4-1 to TRBJ2-7, with 9 bases lining up with TRBD1. Trimming removed 0 bases from V and 6 bases from J; junction bases left unmatched: 9. The CDR3 runs 16 residues. Germline V gene data show CDR1 as MGHRA and CDR2 as YSYEKL. The CDR3 coding sequence is TGCGCCAGCAGCCAAGAAGTGGCAGGGACAGGGTTCGAGCAGTACTTC. The encoded protein is CASSQEVAGTGFEQYF.

V usage is TRBV28 and J usage is TRBJ2-7, with TRBD2 as a possible D gene (5 bases). V was trimmed by 4 bases and J by 1 base, leaving 8 bases between them. The CDR3 sequence is 13 residues long. Germline loops: CDR1 MDHEN, CDR2 SYDVKM. CDR3 DNA: TGTGCCAGCAGTTACTGGGAGTCCTACGAGCAGTACTTC. Translating gives CASSYWESYEQYF. Combining the CDR3 with reference TRBV28 and TRBJ2-7 gives the whole variable domain DVKVTQSSRYLVKRTGEKVFLECVQDMDHENMFWYRQDPGLGLRLIYFSYDVKMKEKGDIPEGYSVSREKKERFSLILESASTNQTSMYLCASSYWESYEQYFGPGTRLTVT.

In regard to this clone: Other DNA variants within this sample encode the same CDR3. The V gene is TRBV27, the J gene TRBJ2-7; D unclear. The CDR3 extends over 13 amino acids. In germline, CDR1 is MNHEY, CDR2 SMNVEV (reference sequence). Deletions cut 4 bases from V and 2 bases from J, with 9 bases between. The CDR3 here is CASSSSGPYEQYF. CDR3 DNA: TGTGCCAGCAGTTCGTCCGGGCCCTACGAGCAGTACTTC.

Of note for this clone: Other nucleotide sequences in the sample specify the same CDR3. This rearrangement joins TRBV13 to TRBJ2-1; weak D call: TRBD2 (6 bases). Trimming left V 0 bases short and J 3 bases short, with 6 bases between. Germline values: CDR1 PRHDT, CDR2 FYEKMQ (reference sequence). The CDR3 runs 14 residues. In nucleotides, the CDR3 is TGTGCCAGCAGCTTAGGGCGGGACTACAATGAGCAGTTCTTC. Translated, it gives CASSLGRDYNEQFF.

The chain has TRBV9 and TRBJ1-3; 7 bases agree with TRBD1. Germline V CDR1 and CDR2: SGDLS, YYNGEE. The length of the CDR3 is 16 residues. With V trimmed by 0 bases and J by 2 bases, 5 bases remained unmatched. The CDR3 sequence: CASSVAVRGAGNTIYF. The CDR3 nucleotides are TGTGCCAGCAGCGTAGCGGTCAGGGGGGCTGGAAACACCATATATTTT.

The chain joins TRBV25-1 to TRBJ2-1, with D maybe TRBD1 (5 bases). Per germline, CDR1 MGHDK and CDR2 SYGVNS. The CDR3 extends over 16 amino acids. Trimming took off 3 bases at V and 6 bases at J, with 18 bases between the two ends. Here the CDR3 reads CASSDSGRRVANEQFF. The CDR3 DNA reads as TGTGCCAGCAGTGACTCGGGCCGCAGGGTGGCCAATGAGCAGTTCTTC.

The chain is built from TRBV29-1 and TRBJ1-1; unclear D gene. Germline CDR1 is SQVTM and CDR2 is ANQGSEA. V shed 1 base and J shed 0 bases, with 6 bases lying between them. This CDR3 region has 13 residues. CDR3 bases: TGCAGCGTTGAAGGGCTTCTGAACACTGAAGCTTTCTTT. Translating gives CSVEGLLNTEAFF.

On this clone: Other DNA sequences in this sample translate to the same CDR3. The chain couples TRBV28 to TRBJ2-1; maybe TRBD2 (6 bases). The V gene's germline CDR1 is MDHEN and CDR2 SYDVKM. Trimming cost V 3 bases and J 9 bases, with 12 bases left between them. This CDR3 contains 13 residues. CDR3 bases: TGTGCCAGCAGTTTGGGAAGGGGAGGTGAGCAGTTCTTC. Amino acid sequence: CASSLGRGGEQFF.

About this clone: Other DNA sequences in the same sample also yield this CDR3. The chain combines TRBV7-9 with TRBJ1-5; TRBD1 might be the D (5 bases). The CDR3 loop spans 14 amino acids. Between the trimmed V and J ends, which lost 5 bases and 5 bases, there was a span of 13 bases. The germline V gene encodes CDR1 SEHNR and CDR2 FQNEAQ (reference sequence). The CDR3 nucleotides read TGTGCCAGCAGCCTTCTGGGGGGGGATCAGCCCCAGCATTTT. Encoded protein: CASSLLGGDQPQHF.

V and J are TRBV19 and TRBJ2-7; D is unresolved. Trimming took 6 bases from V and 2 from J, leaving 11 bases between them. The CDR3 runs 13 residues. Germline CDR1 is LNHDA and CDR2 is SQIVND (reference sequence). The CDR3 sequence is CASSGSPPYEQYF. The CDR3 bases are TGTGCCAGTAGCGGGTCCCCTCCCTACGAGCAGTACTTC.

A remark on this clone: The sample holds other DNA sequences that translate to the same CDR3. The rearrangement links TRBV28 to TRBJ1-1, with TRBD1 identical over 8 bases. The CDR3 loop spans 15 amino acids. J lost 5 bases, V lost 4 bases, and 9 bases had no gene match. Germline CDR1 MDHEN, CDR2 SYDVKM. In DNA form, the CDR3 reads TGTGCCAGCAGTTCCCGGACAGGGAGTGATACTGAAGCTTTCTTT. Its protein is CASSSRTGSDTEAFF.

The chain is built from TRBV9 and TRBJ2-2; 7 nucleotides agree with TRBD2. Germline V CDR1 and CDR2: SGDLS, YYNGEE. Germline trimming cut 0 bases from V and 1 base from J; bases unmatched to any gene: 6. The CDR3 length is 17 residues. The CDR3 spells CASSVGASGGNTGELFF. The CDR3 DNA follows: TGTGCCAGCAGCGTAGGAGCTAGCGGTGGGAACACCGGGGAGCTGTTTTTT.

The chain couples TRBV7-8 to TRBJ2-7, with a tentative D call TRBD2 (6 bases). Germline V gene lookup returns CDR1 SGHVS and CDR2 FQNEAQ. The V and J ends lost 2 bases and 3 bases respectively, with 17 bases between them. The CDR3 consists of 16 residues. CDR3 sequence (DNA): TGTGCCAGCAGCTTACTTGGGCGGTTTAGCGGCTACGAGCAGTACTTC. Translating gives CASSLLGRFSGYEQYF. Full variable domain (outside the CDR3, taken from reference TRBV7-8 and TRBJ2-7): GAGVSQSPRYKVAKRGQDVALRCDPISGHVSLFWYQQALGQGPEFLTYFQNEAQLDKSGLPSDRFFAERPEGSVSTLKIQRTQQEDSAVYLCASSLLGRFSGYEQYFGPGTRLTVT.

The table lists this clone with a count of one. This chain links TRBV7-9 with TRBJ1-2; D not certain. There are 15 residues in the CDR3. Trimming stripped 4 bases from V and 1 base from J, with 13 bases between. Looked up from germline, CDR1 is SEHNR and CDR2 is FQNEAQ (reference sequence). CDR3 sequence reads: CASSSDEWSNYGYTF. The DNA for the CDR3 is TGTGCCAGCAGCTCCGATGAATGGAGTAACTATGGCTACACCTTC. The complete variable domain, with remaining parts taken from reference TRBV7-9 and TRBJ1-2, reads DTGVSQNPRHKITKRGQNVTFRCDPISEHNRLYWYRQTLGQGPEFLTYFQNEAQLEKSRLLSDRFSAERPKGSFSTLEIQRTEQGDSAMYLCASSSDEWSNYGYTFGSGTRLTVV.

This chain uses TRBV5-3 with TRBJ2-7, with 13 nucleotides matching TRBD2. TRBV5-3 is annotated as an ORF whose role is uncertain. The CDR3 is 17 amino acids. Trimming took 5 bases from V and 4 from J; bases not matched to a gene: 12. The CDR3 reads CARSPGLAGRSKYEQYF. The CDR3 region has the DNA TGTGCCAGAAGTCCGGGACTAGCGGGGAGATCCAAGTACGAGCAGTACTTC.

V usage is TRBV25-1 and J usage is TRBJ1-2; 7 bases are shared with TRBD1. V dropped 6 bases and J dropped 4; count of bases not matched to a gene: 8. The CDR3 is made up of 14 amino acids. The germline V gene has CDR1 MGHDK and CDR2 SYGVNS. CDR3 loop: CASRGQERGYGYTF. The CDR3 nucleotides are TGTGCCAGCAGAGGACAGGAGAGGGGCTATGGCTACACCTTC.

To note about this clone: A read error may account for a junction end that differs from germline. CDR3 in amino acids: CASSLTGVNPEAFF. The CDR3 DNA sequence: TGTGCCAGCAGCTTGACAGGGGTGAACCCTGAAGCTTTCTTT. The chain couples TRBV5-5 to TRBJ1-1, with 7 positions matching TRBD1. Germline lookup yields CDR1 SGHKS and CDR2 YYEKEE (reference sequence). The CDR3 is 14 residues long.

The chain recombines TRBV27 with TRBJ2-7; D might be TRBD2 (5 bases). Germline V lookup: CDR1 MNHEY, CDR2 SMNVEV (reference sequence). The CDR3 extends over 15 amino acids. Trimming pared 0 bases from V and 4 bases from J, leaving 13 bases between. The CDR3 region has the DNA TGTGCCAGCAGTTTATCTACGGGAAGAGGATACGAGCAGTACTTC. Its translation: CASSLSTGRGYEQYF.

This clone appeared once. The chain joins TRBV28 to TRBJ2-7, with 7 bases aligning to TRBD2. Germline V gives CDR1 MDHEN, CDR2 SYDVKM. V lost 4 bases, J lost 2 bases, and 5 bases stayed unmatched. This CDR3 is built from 14 residues. The CDR3, as DNA: TGTGCCAGCAGTTCGCAGCGGGGCCCCTACGAGCAGTACTTC. This gives the protein CASSSQRGPYEQYF. The complete variable domain, with remaining parts taken from reference TRBV28 and TRBJ2-7, reads DVKVTQSSRYLVKRTGEKVFLECVQDMDHENMFWYRQDPGLGLRLIYFSYDVKMKEKGDIPEGYSVSREKKERFSLILESASTNQTSMYLCASSSQRGPYEQYFGPGTRLTVT.